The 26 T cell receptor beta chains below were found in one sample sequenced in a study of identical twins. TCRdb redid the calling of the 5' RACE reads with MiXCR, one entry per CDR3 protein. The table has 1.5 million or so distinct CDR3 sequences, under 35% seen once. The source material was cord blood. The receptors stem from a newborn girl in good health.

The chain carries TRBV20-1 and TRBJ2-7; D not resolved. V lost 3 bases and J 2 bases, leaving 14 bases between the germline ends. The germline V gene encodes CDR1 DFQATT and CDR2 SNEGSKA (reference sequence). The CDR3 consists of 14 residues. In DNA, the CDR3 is TGCAGTGCTAGGCGCGGCGTTGAACCCTACGAGCAGTACTTC. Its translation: CSARRGVEPYEQYF.

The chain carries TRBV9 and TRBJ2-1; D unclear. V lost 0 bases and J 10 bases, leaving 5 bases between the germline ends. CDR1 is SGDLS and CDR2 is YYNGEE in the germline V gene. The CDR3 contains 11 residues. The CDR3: CASSVGQEQFF. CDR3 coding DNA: TGTGCCAGCAGCGTAGGGCAGGAGCAGTTCTTC.

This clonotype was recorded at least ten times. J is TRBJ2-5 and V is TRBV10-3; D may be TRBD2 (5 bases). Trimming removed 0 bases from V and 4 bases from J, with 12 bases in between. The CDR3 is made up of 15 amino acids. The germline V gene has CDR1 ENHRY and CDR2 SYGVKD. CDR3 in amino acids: CAISESSGSGETQYF. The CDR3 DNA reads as TGTGCCATCAGTGAGTCGAGTGGGAGTGGAGAGACCCAGTACTTC.

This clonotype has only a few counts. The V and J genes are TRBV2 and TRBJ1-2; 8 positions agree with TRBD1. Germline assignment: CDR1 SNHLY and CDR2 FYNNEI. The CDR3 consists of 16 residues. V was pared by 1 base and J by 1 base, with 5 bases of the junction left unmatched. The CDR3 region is CASSEDRGGYNYGYTF. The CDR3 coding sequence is TGTGCCAGCAGTGAAGACAGGGGGGGATATAACTATGGCTACACCTTC.

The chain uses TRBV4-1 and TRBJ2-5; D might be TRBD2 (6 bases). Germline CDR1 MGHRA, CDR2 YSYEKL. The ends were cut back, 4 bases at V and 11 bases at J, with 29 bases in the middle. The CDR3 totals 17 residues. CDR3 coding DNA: TGCGCCAGCAGCCTCCGTGCTGAGAGGGACTCCTACAATGAGCAGTACTTC. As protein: CASSLRAERDSYNEQYF.

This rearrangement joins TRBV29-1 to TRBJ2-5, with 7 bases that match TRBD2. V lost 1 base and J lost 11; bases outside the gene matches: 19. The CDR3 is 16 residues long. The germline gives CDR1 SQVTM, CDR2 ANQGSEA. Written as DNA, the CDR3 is TGCAGCGTTGAAGGGGGGGGAGGTGGTGGCTACAATGAGCAGTACTTC. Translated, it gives CSVEGGGGGGYNEQYF.

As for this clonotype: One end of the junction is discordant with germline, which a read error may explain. CDR3 loop: CASSLNRGYDQYF. The CDR3 region has the DNA TGTGCCAGCAGTTTAAACAGGGGCTACGATCAGTACTTC. This chain connects TRBV12-3 or TRBV12-4 to TRBJ2-7; TRBD1 agrees at 7 bases. CDR3 size: 13 residues.

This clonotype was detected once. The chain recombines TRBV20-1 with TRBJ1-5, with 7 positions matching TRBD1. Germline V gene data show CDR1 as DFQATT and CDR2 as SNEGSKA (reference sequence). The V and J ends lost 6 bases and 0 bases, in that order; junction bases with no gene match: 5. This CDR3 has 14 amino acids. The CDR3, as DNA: TGCAGTGCACAGGGGTCTAATAGCAATCAGCCCCAGCATTTT. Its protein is CSAQGSNSNQPQHF.

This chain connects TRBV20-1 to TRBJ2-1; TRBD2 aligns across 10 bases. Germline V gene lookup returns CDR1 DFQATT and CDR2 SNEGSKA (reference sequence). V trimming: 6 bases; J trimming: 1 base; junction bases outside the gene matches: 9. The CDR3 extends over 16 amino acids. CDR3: CSAPALAGRSYNEQFF. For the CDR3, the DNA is TGCAGTGCCCCCGCACTAGCGGGAAGGTCCTACAATGAGCAGTTCTTC.

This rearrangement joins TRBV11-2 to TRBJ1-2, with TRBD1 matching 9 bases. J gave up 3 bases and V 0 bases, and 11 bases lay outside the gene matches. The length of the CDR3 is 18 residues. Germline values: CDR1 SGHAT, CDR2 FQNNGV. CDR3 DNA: TGTGCCAGCAGCTTAGAGGGGGACAGGGTGGGATCGGACTATGGCTACACCTTC. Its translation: CASSLEGDRVGSDYGYTF.

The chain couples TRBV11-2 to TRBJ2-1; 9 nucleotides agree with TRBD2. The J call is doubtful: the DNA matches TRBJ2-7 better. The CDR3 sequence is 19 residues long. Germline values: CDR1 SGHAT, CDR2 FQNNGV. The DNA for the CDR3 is TGTGCCAGCAGCTTCACGCGACTAGCGGTTATGAGCTCCTACAATGAGCAGTACTTC. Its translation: CASSFTRLAVMSSYNEQYF.

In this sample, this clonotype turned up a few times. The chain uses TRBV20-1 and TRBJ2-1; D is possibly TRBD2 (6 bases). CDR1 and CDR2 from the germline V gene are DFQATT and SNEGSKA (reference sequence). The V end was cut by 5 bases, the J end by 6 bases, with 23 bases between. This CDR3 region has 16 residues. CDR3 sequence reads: CSAPLTGELATNEQFF. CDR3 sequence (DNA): TGCAGTGCTCCGCTCACCGGAGAGCTAGCGACCAATGAGCAGTTCTTC.

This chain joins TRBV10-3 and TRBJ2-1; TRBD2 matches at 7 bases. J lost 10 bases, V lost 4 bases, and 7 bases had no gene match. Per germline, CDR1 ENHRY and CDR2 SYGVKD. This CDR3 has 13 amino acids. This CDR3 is CAISARETGEQFF. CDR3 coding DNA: TGTGCCATCAGTGCGCGGGAGACGGGGGAGCAGTTCTTC.

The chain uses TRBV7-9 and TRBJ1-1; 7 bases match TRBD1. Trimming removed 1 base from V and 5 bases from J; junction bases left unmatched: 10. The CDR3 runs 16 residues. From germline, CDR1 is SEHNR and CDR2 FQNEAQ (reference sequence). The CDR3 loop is CASSLVRGRGWTEAFF. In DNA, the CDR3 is TGTGCCAGCAGCTTAGTGAGGGGGCGTGGATGGACTGAAGCTTTCTTT. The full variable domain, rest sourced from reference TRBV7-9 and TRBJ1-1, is DTGVSQNPRHKITKRGQNVTFRCDPISEHNRLYWYRQTLGQGPEFLTYFQNEAQLEKSRLLSDRFSAERPKGSFSTLEIQRTEQGDSAMYLCASSLVRGRGWTEAFFGQGTRLTVV.

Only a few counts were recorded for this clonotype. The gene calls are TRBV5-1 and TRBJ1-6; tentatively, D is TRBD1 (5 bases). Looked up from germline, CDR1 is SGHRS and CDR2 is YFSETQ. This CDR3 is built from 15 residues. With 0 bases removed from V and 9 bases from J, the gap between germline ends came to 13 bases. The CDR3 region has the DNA TGCGCCAGCAGCTTGGCCGAATTTGGGGCTTCACCCCTCCACTTT. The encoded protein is CASSLAEFGASPLHF. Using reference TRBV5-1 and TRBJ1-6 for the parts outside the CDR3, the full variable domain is KAGVTQTPRYLIKTRGQQVTLSCSPISGHRSVSWYQQTPGQGLQFLFEYFSETQRNKGNFPGRFSGRQFSNSRSEMNVSTLELGDSALYLCASSLAEFGASPLHFGNGTRLTVT.

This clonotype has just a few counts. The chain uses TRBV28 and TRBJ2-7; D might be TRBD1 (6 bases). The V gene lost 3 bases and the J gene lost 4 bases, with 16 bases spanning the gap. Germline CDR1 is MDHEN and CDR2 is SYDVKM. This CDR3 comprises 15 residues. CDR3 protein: CASSLGARGVYEQYF. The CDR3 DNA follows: TGTGCCAGCAGTTTGGGGGCGAGAGGGGTTTACGAGCAGTACTTC.

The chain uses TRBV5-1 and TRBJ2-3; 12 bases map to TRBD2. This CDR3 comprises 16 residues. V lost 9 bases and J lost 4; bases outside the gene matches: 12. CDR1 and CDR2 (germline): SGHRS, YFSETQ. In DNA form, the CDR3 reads TGCGCCAACAGTCATACGACTAGCGGGAGCCCAGATACGCAGTATTTT. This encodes CANSHTTSGSPDTQYF.

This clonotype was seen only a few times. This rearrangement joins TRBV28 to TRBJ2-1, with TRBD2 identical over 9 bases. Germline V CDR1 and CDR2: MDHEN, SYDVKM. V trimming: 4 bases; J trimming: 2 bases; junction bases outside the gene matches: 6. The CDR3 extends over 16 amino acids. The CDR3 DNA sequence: TGTGCCAGCAGTTCACCGACTAGCGGAGCCTACAATGAGCAGTTCTTC. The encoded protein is CASSSPTSGAYNEQFF.

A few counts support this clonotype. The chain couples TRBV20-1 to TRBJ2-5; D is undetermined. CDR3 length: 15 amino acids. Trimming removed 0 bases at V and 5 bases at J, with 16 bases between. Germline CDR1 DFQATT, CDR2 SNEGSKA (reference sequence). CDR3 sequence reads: CSARDHGRVLETQYF. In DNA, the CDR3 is TGCAGTGCTAGAGATCATGGTCGGGTGCTGGAGACCCAGTACTTC.

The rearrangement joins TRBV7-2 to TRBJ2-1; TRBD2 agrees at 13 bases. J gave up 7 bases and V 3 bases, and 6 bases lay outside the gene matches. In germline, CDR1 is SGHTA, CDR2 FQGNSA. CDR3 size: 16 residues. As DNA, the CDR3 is TGTGCCAGCAGCTTCACCGGGACTAGCGGGATAAATGAGCAGTTCTTC. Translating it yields CASSFTGTSGINEQFF. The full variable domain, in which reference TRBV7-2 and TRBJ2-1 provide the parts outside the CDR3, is GAGVSQSPSNKVTEKGKDVELRCDPISGHTALYWYRQSLGQGLEFLIYFQGNSAPDKSGLPSDRFSAERTGGSVSTLTIQRTQQEDSAVYLCASSFTGTSGINEQFFGPGTRLTVL.

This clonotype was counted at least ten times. CDR3 loop: CASSFPGQGARDTQYF. The CDR3 DNA follows: TGTGCCAGCAGTTTTCCCGGACAGGGGGCGCGGGATACGCAGTATTTT. V usage is TRBV12-3 or TRBV12-4 and J usage is TRBJ2-3, with 11 bases matching TRBD1. V lost 3 bases to trimming and J lost 6 bases; unmatched junction nucleotides: 8. This CDR3 has 16 amino acids.

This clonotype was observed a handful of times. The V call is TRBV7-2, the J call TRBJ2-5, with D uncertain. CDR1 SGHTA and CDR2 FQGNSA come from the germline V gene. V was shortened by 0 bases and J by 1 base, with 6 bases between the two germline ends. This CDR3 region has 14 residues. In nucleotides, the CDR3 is TGTGCCAGCAGCTTAGCGATGGGCCAAGAGACCCAGTACTTC. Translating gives CASSLAMGQETQYF.

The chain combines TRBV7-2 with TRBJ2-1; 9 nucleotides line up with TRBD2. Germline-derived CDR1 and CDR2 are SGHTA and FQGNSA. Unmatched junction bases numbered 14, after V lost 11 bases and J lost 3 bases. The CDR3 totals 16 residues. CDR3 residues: CAASLVGSGSYNEQFF. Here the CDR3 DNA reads TGTGCCGCCAGCTTAGTAGGTAGCGGGAGCTACAATGAGCAGTTCTTC.

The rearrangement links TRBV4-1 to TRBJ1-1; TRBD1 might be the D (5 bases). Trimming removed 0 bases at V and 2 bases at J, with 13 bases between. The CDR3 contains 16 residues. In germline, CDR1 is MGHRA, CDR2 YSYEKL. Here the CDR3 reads CASSQDPTEDNTEAFF. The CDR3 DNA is TGCGCCAGCAGCCAAGACCCGACAGAGGATAACACTGAAGCTTTCTTT.

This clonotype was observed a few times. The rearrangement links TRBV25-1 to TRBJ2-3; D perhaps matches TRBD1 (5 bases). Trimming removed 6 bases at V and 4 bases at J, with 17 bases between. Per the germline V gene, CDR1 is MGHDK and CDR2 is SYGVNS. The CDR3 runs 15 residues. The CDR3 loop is CASRTLTGGPDTQYF. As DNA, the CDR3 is TGTGCCAGCAGAACCCTAACAGGTGGCCCAGATACGCAGTATTTT.

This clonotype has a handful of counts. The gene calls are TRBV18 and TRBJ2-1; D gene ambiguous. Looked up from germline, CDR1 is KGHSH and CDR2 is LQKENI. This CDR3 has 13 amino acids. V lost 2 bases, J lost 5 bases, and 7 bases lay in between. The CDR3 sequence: CASSPGIDNEQFF. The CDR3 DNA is TGTGCCAGCTCACCAGGCATCGACAATGAGCAGTTCTTC.